A single sample gave rise to the 19 T cell receptor beta chains below, sequenced in a study of read filtering for tumor transcriptome and immune sequencing. This library used approximately 370 ng RNA and molecular barcoded adaptors spanning alpha/delta and beta/gamma chains. TCRdb reanalysed the reads using MiXCR and keeps one entry per CDR3 protein. Counted here are under 80,000 distinct CDR3 sequences, roughly 19% occurring once; the ten biggest clones make up about 14%. Sequenced input: a population of CD138-negative cells sorted from bone marrow. Receptors originate from a donor at least 40 years old with multiple myeloma.

This clonotype occurred many times. The chain links TRBV20-1 to TRBJ2-7; 7 bases match TRBD2. The length of the CDR3 is 15 residues. The germline V gene encodes CDR1 DFQATT and CDR2 SNEGSKA (reference sequence). Germline trimming cut 0 bases from V and 2 bases from J; bases unmatched to any gene: 7. The CDR3: CSARDWSGETYEQYF. In DNA form, the CDR3 reads TGCAGTGCTAGAGATTGGAGCGGGGAAACCTACGAGCAGTACTTC.

This clonotype turned up a few times. The chain employs TRBV3-1 and TRBJ2-5; D is undetermined. Trimming left V 8 bases short and J 4 bases short, with 14 bases between. CDR3 length equals 13 residues. CDR1 and CDR2 (germline): LGHDT, YNNKEL (reference sequence). CDR3 loop: CASGQRMLETQYF. CDR3 in DNA: TGTGCCAGCGGTCAGAGAATGTTAGAGACCCAGTACTTC.

This clonotype has ten or more counts. The chain couples TRBV11-2 to TRBJ2-5; D is perhaps TRBD2 (5 bases). V was clipped by 0 bases and J by 8 bases, with 13 bases between them. Germline assignment: CDR1 SGHAT and CDR2 FQNNGV. This CDR3 spans 14 amino acids. CDR3 amino acids: CASSLEDGRDTQYF. CDR3 bases: TGTGCCAGCAGCTTAGAGGATGGGAGAGATACCCAGTACTTC.

This clonotype was counted a few times. The chain links TRBV3-1 to TRBJ2-1, with D unresolved. The CDR3 totals 14 residues. Trimming pared 4 bases from V and 4 bases from J, leaving 11 bases between. Per the germline V gene, CDR1 is LGHDT and CDR2 is YNNKEL (reference sequence). The CDR3 spells CASSPSLSYNEQFF. CDR3 sequence (DNA): TGTGCCAGCAGCCCCTCTTTAAGTTACAATGAGCAGTTCTTC.

This clonotype appeared many times. The chain is built from TRBV28 and TRBJ1-4, with TRBD1 identical over 7 bases. Trimming took 5 bases from V and 6 from J; bases not matched to a gene: 9. The CDR3 is 15 residues long. Germline V gene lookup returns CDR1 MDHEN and CDR2 SYDVKM. The CDR3 region is CASSPQGKIYEKLFF. CDR3 DNA: TGTGCCAGCAGTCCACAGGGGAAGATTTATGAAAAACTGTTTTTT. The full variable domain, with the rest looked up from reference TRBV28 and TRBJ1-4, is DVKVTQSSRYLVKRTGEKVFLECVQDMDHENMFWYRQDPGLGLRLIYFSYDVKMKEKGDIPEGYSVSREKKERFSLILESASTNQTSMYLCASSPQGKIYEKLFFGSGTQLSVL.

This clonotype appeared a few times. CDR3 in amino acids: CASSPREGVVDGYTF. In DNA form, the CDR3 reads TGTGCCAGCTCACCCCGAGAGGGAGTAGTCGATGGCTACACCTTC. V usage is TRBV18 and J usage is TRBJ1-2, with unresolved D. CDR1 is KGHSH and CDR2 is LQKENI in the germline V gene. The CDR3 contains 15 residues. V was pared by 3 bases and J by 6 bases, with 17 bases between.

This clonotype was counted at least ten times. The rearrangement links TRBV12-1 to TRBJ2-1; the table's D call, TRBD1, was not checked against the DNA. TRBV12-1 is a pseudogene. This CDR3 is built from 14 residues. The CDR3 DNA is TGTGCCAGCAGCTTTTGTCGGGGGTACAATGAGCAGTTCTTC. This sequence encodes CASSFCRGYNEQFF.

This clonotype has at least ten counts. The J gene is TRBJ2-1, the V gene TRBV12-3 or TRBV12-4; D is possibly TRBD1 (8 bases). The V end was cut by 5 bases, the J end by 5 bases, with 13 bases between. This CDR3 contains 14 residues. DNA for the CDR3: TGTGCCAGCAGTACAACAGGGGGGGACAATGAGCAGTTCTTC. Its protein is CASSTTGGDNEQFF.

The sample holds many counts of this clonotype. The chain is built from TRBV14 and TRBJ2-2, with TRBD2 identical over 7 bases. CDR3 length: 15 amino acids. The trim removed 1 base at V and 6 bases at J, leaving 5 bases unmatched. The germline gives CDR1 SGHDN, CDR2 FVKESK. The CDR3 reads CASSQGLAGAGELFF. In DNA, the CDR3 is TGTGCCAGCAGCCAAGGTCTTGCGGGGGCCGGGGAGCTGTTTTTT.

A few counts support this clonotype. This chain connects TRBV27 to TRBJ2-1; D is undetermined. The germline V gene has CDR1 MNHEY and CDR2 SMNVEV (reference sequence). The V and J ends lost 5 bases and 14 bases respectively, with 19 bases between them. The CDR3 runs 13 residues. The CDR3, as DNA: TGTGCCAGCAGTCCCCCCGGTGGGGTGGTAGAGTTCTTC. Its protein is CASSPPGGVVEFF.

Many counts were recorded for this clonotype. V gene TRBV20-1 combines with J gene TRBJ1-5; maybe TRBD1 (5 bases). V dropped 0 bases and J dropped 1 base, with 7 bases sitting between them. CDR3 length: 14 residues. Germline V gene lookup returns CDR1 DFQATT and CDR2 SNEGSKA (reference sequence). The CDR3 here is CSARDPGSNQPQHF. Here the CDR3 DNA reads TGCAGTGCTAGAGACCCAGGGAGCAATCAGCCCCAGCATTTT.

Worth noting for this clonotype: The junction departs from germline at one end; a sequencing error may be responsible. The chain links TRBV24-1 to TRBJ2-6, with D uncertain. Germline lookup yields CDR1 KGHDR and CDR2 SFDVKD. The CDR3 extends over 15 amino acids. The DNA for the CDR3 is TGCGCCACCAGTGAAACAGATTCTAGGGCCAACGTCCTGACTTTC. Its translation: CATSETDSRANVLTF.

At least ten counts were recorded for this clonotype. The chain carries TRBV4-1 and TRBJ2-1; D call uncertain. The CDR3 contains 14 residues. Trimming removed 1 base at V and 5 bases at J, with 9 bases between. Germline V CDR1 and CDR2: MGHRA, YSYEKL. The CDR3 is CASSQGNRHNEQFF. CDR3 nucleotides: TGCGCCAGCAGCCAAGGCAACAGACACAATGAGCAGTTCTTC.

This clonotype showed up many times. The V and J genes are TRBV2 and TRBJ2-3, with D possibly TRBD2 on 5 matching bases. The CDR3 sequence is 16 residues long. CDR1 is SNHLY, CDR2 FYNNEI, per germline. Trimming removed 1 base at V and 6 bases at J, with 17 bases between. The CDR3 nucleotides are TGTGCCAGCAGTGAAGGTTTGGCAGACTCGGGGGATACGCAGTATTTT. This translates into CASSEGLADSGDTQYF.

This clonotype was counted a few times. The chain combines TRBV11-2 with TRBJ2-7; maybe TRBD1 (5 bases). The V end was cut by 2 bases, the J end by 0 bases, with 14 bases between. The germline V gene has CDR1 SGHAT and CDR2 FQNNGV. The CDR3 is 16 amino acids. Here the CDR3 DNA reads TGTGCCAGCAGCTTATGGGGTCAGGGAAGCTCCTACGAGCAGTACTTC. Amino acid sequence: CASSLWGQGSSYEQYF.

This clonotype occurred many times. This chain links TRBV5-1 with TRBJ2-3, with D possibly TRBD1 on 6 matching bases. V gave up 0 bases and J gave up 5 bases, with 13 bases separating them. Germline CDR1 and CDR2: SGHRS and YFSETQ. CDR3 size: 15 residues. Here the CDR3 reads CASSLASGVGDTQYF. CDR3 coding DNA: TGCGCCAGCAGCTTGGCCTCAGGGGTGGGAGATACGCAGTATTTT.

A remark on this clonotype: A read error may produce the germline difference seen at one junction end. CDR3 nucleotide sequence: TGTGCCGGCAGCTTACAAGTCTCCTACAGTGAGCAGTTCTTC. The encoded protein is CAGSLQVSYSEQFF. The V and J genes are TRBV7-2 and TRBJ2-1, with D hard to call. The CDR3 consists of 14 residues. In germline, CDR1 is SGHTA, CDR2 FQGNSA.

This clonotype has ten or more counts. This chain connects TRBV5-5 to TRBJ2-6; D might be TRBD2 (6 bases). Germline loops: CDR1 SGHKS, CDR2 YYEKEE (reference sequence). This CDR3 comprises 16 residues. With 0 bases removed from V and 1 base from J, the gap between germline ends came to 8 bases. The CDR3 region has the DNA TGTGCCAGCAGCTTGGCTAGCGCTTCTGGGGCCAACGTCCTGACTTTC. This sequence encodes CASSLASASGANVLTF. The entire variable domain, with the rest obtained from reference TRBV5-5 and TRBJ2-6, is as follows: DAGVTQSPTHLIKTRGQQVTLRCSPISGHKSVSWYQQVLGQGPQFIFQYYEKEERGRGNFPDRFSARQFPNYSSELNVNALLLGDSALYLCASSLASASGANVLTFGAGSRLTVL.

As to this clonotype: Being one base from a much bigger clone, this may be a read error. The rearrangement links TRBV10-3 to TRBJ1-2, with D unclear. Germline V CDR1 and CDR2: ENHRY, SYGVKD. V was cut by 5 bases and J by 5 bases, with 12 bases left in between. The CDR3 has 13 residues. The CDR3 sequence: CAISQHTDYGYTF. The CDR3 DNA reads as TGTGCCATCAGTCAGCATACAGATTATGGCTACACCTTC.